These 18 T cell receptor beta chains originate from one sample sequenced in a study of molecular identifiers for immune sequencing clone quantification. TCRdb used MiXCR to reprocess the PCR reads, holding one entry per CDR3 protein. The table has approximately 500,000 distinct CDR3 sequences, about a fifth seen once. The material sequenced was naive CD8+ T cells from blood, with Jurkat cell RNA spiked in. Described subset: FACS-sorted CD8+CD4-CCR7+CD45RA+ naive T cells. These receptors came from a human donor in good health. Some libraries in this study had Jurkat cell RNA spiked in.

J is TRBJ2-5 and V is TRBV18; D gene uncertain. The germline V and J ends were trimmed by 8 bases and 2 bases, with 15 bases remaining between them. This CDR3 is 14 amino acids long. The germline CDR1 and CDR2 sequences are KGHSH and LQKENI. CDR3 amino acids: CASRPPLNQETQYF. The CDR3 nucleotides read TGTGCCAGCCGGCCTCCGCTTAATCAAGAGACCCAGTACTTC.

This clonotype was found many times. Here the CDR3 DNA reads TGCAGCGTTGTGGGAGGGGAAGGGACCCAGTACTTC. This codes for CSVVGGEGTQYF. The rearrangement joins TRBV29-1 to TRBJ2-5; 7 bases fit TRBD2. The V gene end was trimmed by 4 bases and the J gene end by 7 bases; junction bases not matched to a gene: 6. Germline V gene sequence: CDR1 SQVTM, CDR2 ANQGSEA. The CDR3 consists of 12 residues.

This clonotype appeared a few times. The chain uses TRBV12-5 and TRBJ2-3; TRBD2 is a possible D gene (7 bases). The V end lost 0 bases, the J end lost 0 bases, and 13 bases lay between the germline ends. The CDR3 totals 17 residues. Germline V gives CDR1 LGHNT, CDR2 FRNRAP. CDR3 nucleotide sequence: TGTGCTAGTGGTTTGGTACGGGGGCGGGGGAGCACAGATACGCAGTATTTT. Protein sequence: CASGLVRGRGSTDTQYF.

Comments on this clonotype: This sequence may be a read error, since a much larger clone differs from it by one base. The rearrangement links TRBV20-1 to TRBJ2-7, with D maybe TRBD2 (6 bases). From germline, CDR1 is DFQATT and CDR2 SNEGSKA (reference sequence). The CDR3 runs 12 residues. CDR3: CSAGRGSYGQYF. The CDR3, as DNA: TGCAGTGCAGGGCGGGGATCCTACGGGCAGTACTTC.

Only a few counts were recorded for this clonotype. CDR3 sequence reads: CSVEKGHRGSYEQYF. The CDR3 DNA reads as TGCAGCGTTGAAAAGGGCCACAGGGGCTCCTACGAGCAGTACTTC. The chain links TRBV29-1 to TRBJ2-7, with 7 bases that match TRBD1. The CDR3 runs to 15 residues. The V segment lost 2 bases and the J segment 0 bases; nucleotides outside the gene matches: 7. The germline V gene encodes CDR1 SQVTM and CDR2 ANQGSEA.

The V call is TRBV19, the J call TRBJ2-1; possible D gene TRBD1, 5 bases. V lost 3 bases and J 5 bases, leaving 14 bases between the germline ends. The CDR3 is 15 amino acids. Germline CDR1 and CDR2: LNHDA and SQIVND (reference sequence). CDR3 amino acids: CASSMGLLTNNEQFF. The CDR3, as DNA: TGTGCCAGTAGTATGGGGCTACTGACCAACAATGAGCAGTTCTTC.

Turning to this clonotype: A much larger clone differs by one base, so this may be a read error. Since no conserved phenylalanine or tryptophan closes the CDR3, a read error is the likely cause. The chain is built from TRBV9 and TRBJ2-1, with TRBD1 as a possible D gene (5 bases). The J call is doubtful: the DNA matches TRBJ2-5 better. The V gene's germline CDR1 is SGDLS and CDR2 YYNGEE. CDR3 size: 15 residues. This chain's CDR3 is CASSVEGADQETQYL. The CDR3 DNA reads as TGTGCCAGCAGCGTAGAAGGGGCCGACCAAGAGACCCAGTACCTC.

At least ten counts were recorded for this clonotype. The rearrangement uses TRBV6-5 and TRBJ1-5; D call uncertain. V lost 6 bases and J 0 bases, leaving 6 bases between the germline ends. CDR1 is MNHEY, CDR2 SVGAGI, per germline. The length of the CDR3 is 13 residues. CDR3 loop: CASSPRSNQPQHF. Here the CDR3 DNA reads TGTGCCAGCAGCCCGCGTAGCAATCAGCCCCAGCATTTT.

Turning to this clonotype: Given a much more abundant clone one base away, this may be a read error. The rearrangement links TRBV20-1 to TRBJ2-1; TRBD1 is a possible D gene (6 bases). Trimming removed 1 base from V and 6 bases from J, with 16 bases in between. This CDR3 has 15 amino acids. Germline loops: CDR1 DFQATT, CDR2 SNEGSKA (reference sequence). CDR3 protein: CSARGDTRGGNEQFF. The CDR3 DNA is TGCAGTGCTAGAGGGGATACTAGAGGGGGCAATGAGCAGTTCTTC.

The gene calls are TRBV10-3 and TRBJ1-1; D possibly corresponds to TRBD1 (5 bases). This CDR3 region has 15 residues. In germline, CDR1 is ENHRY, CDR2 SYGVKD. With 1 base removed from V and 0 bases from J, the gap between germline ends came to 9 bases. The CDR3 DNA reads TGTGCCATCAGTGAGTTGGGGGGAATGAACACTGAAGCTTTCTTT. It is translated as CAISELGGMNTEAFF.

A few counts support this clonotype. The CDR3 bases are TGTGCCAGCAGCTTCTTCCTAGCGCCGTACAATGAGCAGTTCTTC. It specifies CASSFFLAPYNEQFF. J is TRBJ2-1 and V is TRBV11-2; possible D gene TRBD2, 6 bases. Germline CDR1 and CDR2: SGHAT and FQNNGV. This CDR3 region has 15 residues. V gave up 3 bases and J gave up 4 bases, with 13 bases separating them.

This clonotype has only a few counts. The chain couples TRBV6-5 to TRBJ1-4; 7 bases agree with TRBD1. Germline V CDR1 and CDR2: MNHEY, SVGAGI. CDR3 length: 14 amino acids. V shed 6 bases and J 3 bases; nucleotides not matched to a gene: 4. The CDR3 sequence: CASRHRGANEKLFF. In DNA, the CDR3 is TGTGCCAGCAGACACAGGGGCGCTAATGAAAAACTGTTTTTT.

There are many counts of this clonotype. The chain uses TRBV5-1 and TRBJ1-1, with 8 positions matching TRBD1. Germline loops: CDR1 SGHRS, CDR2 YFSETQ. This CDR3 has 14 amino acids. Germline trimming cut 3 bases from V and 11 bases from J; bases unmatched to any gene: 12. The CDR3: CASSSGTGIPVAFF. As DNA, the CDR3 is TGCGCCAGCAGCTCCGGGACAGGAATTCCGGTGGCTTTCTTT.

In this sample, this clonotype turned up many times. V usage is TRBV12-3 or TRBV12-4 and J usage is TRBJ1-5; D is perhaps TRBD1 (5 bases). Trimming stripped 5 bases from V and 7 bases from J, with 15 bases between. This CDR3 has 14 amino acids. The CDR3 loop is CASSRQDQGQPQHF. The DNA for the CDR3 is TGTGCCAGCAGTCGTCAGGATCAGGGCCAGCCCCAGCATTTT.

As for this clonotype: Given a much more abundant clone one base away, this may be a read error. The chain links TRBV7-2 to TRBJ2-3; 7 nucleotides line up with TRBD2. Germline CDR1 reads SGHTA; CDR2 reads FQGNSA. This CDR3 region has 16 residues. The ends lost 3 bases at V and 4 bases at J; junction bases unmatched: 10. In DNA form, the CDR3 reads TGTGCCAGCAGCTTCCTAGCGGTACTCGGCGCAGATACGCAGTATTTT. This sequence encodes CASSFLAVLGADTQYF.

This clonotype showed up just once. One end of the junction is discordant with germline, which a read error may explain. V usage is TRBV5-3 and J usage is TRBJ2-7; TRBD2 might be the D (6 bases). TRBV5-3 is flagged as an ORF with uncertain function. The CDR3 is 16 amino acids. In nucleotides, the CDR3 is TGTGCCAGCAGCTTGGATGCGAGCCCGGGGGTCTACGAGCAGTACTTC. Protein: CASSLDASPGVYEQYF.

This clonotype was counted a few times. At one of its ends the junction is not consistent with the germline gene, which may arise from a read error. The chain is built from TRBV7-2 and TRBJ2-5; 7 positions match TRBD2. Germline V gene lookup returns CDR1 SGHTA and CDR2 FQGNSA. CDR3 length: 13 amino acids. The CDR3: CASSTRLAETQCF. The CDR3 nucleotides are TGTGCCAGCAGCACCAGACTAGCAGAGACCCAGTGCTTC.

The chain has TRBV11-2 and TRBJ2-7, with 8 nucleotides matching TRBD1. The germline gives CDR1 SGHAT, CDR2 FQNNGV. Losses at the gene ends were 8 bases for V and 4 bases for J; bases not matched to a gene: 7. The CDR3 runs to 13 residues. DNA for the CDR3: TGTGCCAGCGGCCTAGGACAGGGTTACGAGCAGTACTTC. Translating it yields CASGLGQGYEQYF.